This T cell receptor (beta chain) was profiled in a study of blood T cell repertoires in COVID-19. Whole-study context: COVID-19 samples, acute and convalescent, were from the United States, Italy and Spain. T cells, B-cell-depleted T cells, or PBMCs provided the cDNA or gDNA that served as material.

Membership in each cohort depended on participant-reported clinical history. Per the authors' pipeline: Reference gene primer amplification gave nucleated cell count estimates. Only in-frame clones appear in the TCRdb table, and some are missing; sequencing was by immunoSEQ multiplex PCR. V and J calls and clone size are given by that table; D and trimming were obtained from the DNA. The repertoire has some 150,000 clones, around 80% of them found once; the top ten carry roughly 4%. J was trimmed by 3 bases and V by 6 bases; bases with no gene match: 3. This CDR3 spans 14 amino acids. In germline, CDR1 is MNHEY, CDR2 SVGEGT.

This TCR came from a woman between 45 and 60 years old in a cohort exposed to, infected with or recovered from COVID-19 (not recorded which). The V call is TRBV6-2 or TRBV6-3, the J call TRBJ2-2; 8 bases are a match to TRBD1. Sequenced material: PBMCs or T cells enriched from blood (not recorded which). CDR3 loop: CASSQTGDTGELFF. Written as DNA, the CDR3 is TGTGCCAGCAGCCAGACAGGGGACACCGGGGAGCTGTTTTTT.